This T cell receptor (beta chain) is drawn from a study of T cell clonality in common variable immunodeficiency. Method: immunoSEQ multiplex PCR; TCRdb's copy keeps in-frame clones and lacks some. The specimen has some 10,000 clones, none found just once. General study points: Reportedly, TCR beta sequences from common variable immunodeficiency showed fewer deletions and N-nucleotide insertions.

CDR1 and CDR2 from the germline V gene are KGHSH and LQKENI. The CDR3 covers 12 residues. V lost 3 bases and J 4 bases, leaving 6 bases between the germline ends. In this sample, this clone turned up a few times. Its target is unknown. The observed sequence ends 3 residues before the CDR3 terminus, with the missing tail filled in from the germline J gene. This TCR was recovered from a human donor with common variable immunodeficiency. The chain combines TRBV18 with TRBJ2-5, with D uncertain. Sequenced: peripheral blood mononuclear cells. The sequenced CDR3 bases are TGTGCCAGCTCACCCCTACTAGAGACC. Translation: CASSPLLET. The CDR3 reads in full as CASSPLLETQYF.